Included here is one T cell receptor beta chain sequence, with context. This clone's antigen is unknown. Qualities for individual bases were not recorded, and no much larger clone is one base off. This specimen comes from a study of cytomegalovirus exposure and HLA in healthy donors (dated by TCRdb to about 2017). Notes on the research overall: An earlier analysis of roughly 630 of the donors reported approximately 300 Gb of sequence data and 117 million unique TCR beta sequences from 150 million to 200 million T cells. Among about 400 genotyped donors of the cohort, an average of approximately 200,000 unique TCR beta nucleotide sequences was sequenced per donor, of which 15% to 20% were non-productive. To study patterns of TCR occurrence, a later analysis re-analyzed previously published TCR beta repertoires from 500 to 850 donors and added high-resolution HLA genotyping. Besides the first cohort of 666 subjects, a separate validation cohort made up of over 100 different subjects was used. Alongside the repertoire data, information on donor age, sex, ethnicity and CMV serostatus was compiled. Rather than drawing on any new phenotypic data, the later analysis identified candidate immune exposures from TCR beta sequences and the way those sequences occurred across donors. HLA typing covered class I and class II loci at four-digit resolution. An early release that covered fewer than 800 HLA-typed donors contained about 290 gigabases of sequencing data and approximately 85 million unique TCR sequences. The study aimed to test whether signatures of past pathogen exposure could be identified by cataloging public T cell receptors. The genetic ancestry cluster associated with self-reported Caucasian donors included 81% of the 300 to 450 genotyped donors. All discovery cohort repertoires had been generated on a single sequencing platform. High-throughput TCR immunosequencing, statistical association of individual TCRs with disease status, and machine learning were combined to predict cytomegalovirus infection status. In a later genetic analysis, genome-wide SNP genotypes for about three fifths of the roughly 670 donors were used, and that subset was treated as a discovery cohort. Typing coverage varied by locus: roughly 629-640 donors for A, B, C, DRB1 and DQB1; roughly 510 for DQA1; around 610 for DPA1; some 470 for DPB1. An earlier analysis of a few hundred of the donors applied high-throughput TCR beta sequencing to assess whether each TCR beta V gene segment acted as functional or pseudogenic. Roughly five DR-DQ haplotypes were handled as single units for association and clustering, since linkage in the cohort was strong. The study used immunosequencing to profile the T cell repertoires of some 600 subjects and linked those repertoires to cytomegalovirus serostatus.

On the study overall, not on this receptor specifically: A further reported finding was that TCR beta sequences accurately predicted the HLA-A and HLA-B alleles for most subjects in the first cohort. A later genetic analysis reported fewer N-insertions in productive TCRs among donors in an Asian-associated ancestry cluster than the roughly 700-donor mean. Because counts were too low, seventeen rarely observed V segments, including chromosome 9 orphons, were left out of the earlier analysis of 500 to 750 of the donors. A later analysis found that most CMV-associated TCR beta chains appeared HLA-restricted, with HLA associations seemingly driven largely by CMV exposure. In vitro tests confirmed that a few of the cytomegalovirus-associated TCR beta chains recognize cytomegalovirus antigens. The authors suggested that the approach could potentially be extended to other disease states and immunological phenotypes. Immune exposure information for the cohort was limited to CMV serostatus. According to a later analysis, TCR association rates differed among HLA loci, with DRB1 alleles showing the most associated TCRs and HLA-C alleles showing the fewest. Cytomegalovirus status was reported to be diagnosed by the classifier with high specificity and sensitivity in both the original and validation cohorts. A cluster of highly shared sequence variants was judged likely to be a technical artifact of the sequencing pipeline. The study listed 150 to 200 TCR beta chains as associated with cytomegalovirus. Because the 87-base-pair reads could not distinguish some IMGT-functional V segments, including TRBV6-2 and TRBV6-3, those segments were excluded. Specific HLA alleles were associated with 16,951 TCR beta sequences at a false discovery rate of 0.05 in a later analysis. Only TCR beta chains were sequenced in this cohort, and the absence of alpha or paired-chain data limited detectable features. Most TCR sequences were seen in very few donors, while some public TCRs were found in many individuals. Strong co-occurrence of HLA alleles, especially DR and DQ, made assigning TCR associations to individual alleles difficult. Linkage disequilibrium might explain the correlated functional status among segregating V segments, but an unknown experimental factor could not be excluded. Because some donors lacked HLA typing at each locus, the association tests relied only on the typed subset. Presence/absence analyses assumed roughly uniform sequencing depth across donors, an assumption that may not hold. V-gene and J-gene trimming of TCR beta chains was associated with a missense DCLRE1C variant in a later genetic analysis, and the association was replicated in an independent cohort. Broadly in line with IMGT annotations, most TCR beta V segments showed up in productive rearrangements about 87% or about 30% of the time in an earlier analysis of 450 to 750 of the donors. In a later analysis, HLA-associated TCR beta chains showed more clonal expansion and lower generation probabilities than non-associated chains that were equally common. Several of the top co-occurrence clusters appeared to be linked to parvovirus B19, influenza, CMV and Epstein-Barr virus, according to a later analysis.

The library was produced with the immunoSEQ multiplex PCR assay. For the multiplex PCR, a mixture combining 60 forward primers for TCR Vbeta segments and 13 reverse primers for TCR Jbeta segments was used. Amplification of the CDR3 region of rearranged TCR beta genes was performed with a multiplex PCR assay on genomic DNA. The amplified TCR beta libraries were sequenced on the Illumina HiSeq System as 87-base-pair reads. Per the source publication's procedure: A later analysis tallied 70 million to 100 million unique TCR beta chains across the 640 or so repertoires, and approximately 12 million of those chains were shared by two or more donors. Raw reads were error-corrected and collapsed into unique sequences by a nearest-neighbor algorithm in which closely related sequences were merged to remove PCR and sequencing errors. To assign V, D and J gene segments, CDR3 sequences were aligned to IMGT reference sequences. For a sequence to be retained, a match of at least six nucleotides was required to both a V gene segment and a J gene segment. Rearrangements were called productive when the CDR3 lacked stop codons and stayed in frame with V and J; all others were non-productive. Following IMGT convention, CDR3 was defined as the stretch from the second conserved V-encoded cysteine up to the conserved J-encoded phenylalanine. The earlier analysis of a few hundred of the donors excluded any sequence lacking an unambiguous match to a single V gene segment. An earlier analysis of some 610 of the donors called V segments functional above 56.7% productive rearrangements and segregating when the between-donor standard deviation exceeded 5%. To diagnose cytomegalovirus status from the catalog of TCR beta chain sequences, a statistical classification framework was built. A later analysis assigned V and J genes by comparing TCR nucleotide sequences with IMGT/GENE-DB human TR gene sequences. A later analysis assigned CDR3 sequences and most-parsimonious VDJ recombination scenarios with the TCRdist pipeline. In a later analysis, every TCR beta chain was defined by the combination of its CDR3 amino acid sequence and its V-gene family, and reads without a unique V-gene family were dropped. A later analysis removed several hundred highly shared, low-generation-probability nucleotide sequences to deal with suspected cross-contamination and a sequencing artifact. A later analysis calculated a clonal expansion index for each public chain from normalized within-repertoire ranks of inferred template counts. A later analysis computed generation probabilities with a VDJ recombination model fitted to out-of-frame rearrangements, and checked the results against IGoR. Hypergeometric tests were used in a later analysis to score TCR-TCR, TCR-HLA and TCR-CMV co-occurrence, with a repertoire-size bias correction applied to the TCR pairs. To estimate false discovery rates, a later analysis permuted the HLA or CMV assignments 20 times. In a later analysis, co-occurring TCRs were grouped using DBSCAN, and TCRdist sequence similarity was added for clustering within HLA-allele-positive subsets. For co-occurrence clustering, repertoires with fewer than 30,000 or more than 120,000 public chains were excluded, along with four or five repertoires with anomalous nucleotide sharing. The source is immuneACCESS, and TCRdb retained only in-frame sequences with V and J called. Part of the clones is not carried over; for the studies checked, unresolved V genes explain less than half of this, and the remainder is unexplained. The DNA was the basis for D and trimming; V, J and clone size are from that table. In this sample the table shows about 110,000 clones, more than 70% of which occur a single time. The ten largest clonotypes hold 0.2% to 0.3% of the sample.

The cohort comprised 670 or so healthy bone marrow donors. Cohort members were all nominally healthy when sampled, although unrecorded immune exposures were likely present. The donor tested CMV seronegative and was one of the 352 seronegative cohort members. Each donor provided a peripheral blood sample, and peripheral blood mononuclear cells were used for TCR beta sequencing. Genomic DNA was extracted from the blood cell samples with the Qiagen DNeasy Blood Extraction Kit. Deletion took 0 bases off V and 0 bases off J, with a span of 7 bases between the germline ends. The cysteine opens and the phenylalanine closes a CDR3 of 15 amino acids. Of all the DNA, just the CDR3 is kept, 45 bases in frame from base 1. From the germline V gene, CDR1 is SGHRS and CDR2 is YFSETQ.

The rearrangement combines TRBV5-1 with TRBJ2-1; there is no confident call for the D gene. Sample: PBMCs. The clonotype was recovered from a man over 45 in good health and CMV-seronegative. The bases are TGCGCCAGCAGCTTGGGTCAGAACTCCTACAATGAGCAGTTCTTC. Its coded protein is CASSLGQNSYNEQFF.